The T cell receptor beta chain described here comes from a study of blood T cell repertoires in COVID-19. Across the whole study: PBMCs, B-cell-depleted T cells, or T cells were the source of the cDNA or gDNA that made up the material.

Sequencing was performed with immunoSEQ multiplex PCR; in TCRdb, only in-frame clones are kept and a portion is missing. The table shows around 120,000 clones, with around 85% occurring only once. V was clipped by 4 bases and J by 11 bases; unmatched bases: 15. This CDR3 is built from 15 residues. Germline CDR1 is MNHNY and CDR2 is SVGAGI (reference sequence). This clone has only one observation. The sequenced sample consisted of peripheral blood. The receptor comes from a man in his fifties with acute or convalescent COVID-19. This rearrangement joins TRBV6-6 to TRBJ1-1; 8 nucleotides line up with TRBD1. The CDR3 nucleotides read TGTGCCAGCAGTTCTGATTTTCAGGGGGCTTCGTGGGCTTTCTTT. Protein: CASSSDFQGASWAFF.